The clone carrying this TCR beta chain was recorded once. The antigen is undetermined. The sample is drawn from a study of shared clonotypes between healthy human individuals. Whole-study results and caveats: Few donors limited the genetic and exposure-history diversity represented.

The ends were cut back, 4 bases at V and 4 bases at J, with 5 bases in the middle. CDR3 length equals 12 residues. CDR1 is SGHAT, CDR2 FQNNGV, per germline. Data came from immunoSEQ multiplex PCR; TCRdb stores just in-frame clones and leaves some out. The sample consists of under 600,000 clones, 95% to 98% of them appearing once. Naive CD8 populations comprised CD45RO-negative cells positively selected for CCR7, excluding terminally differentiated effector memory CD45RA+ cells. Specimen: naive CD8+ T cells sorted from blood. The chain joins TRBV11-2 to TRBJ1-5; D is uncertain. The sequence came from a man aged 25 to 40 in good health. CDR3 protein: CASSSGNQPQHF. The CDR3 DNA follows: TGTGCCAGCAGCTCAGGTAATCAGCCCCAGCATTTT. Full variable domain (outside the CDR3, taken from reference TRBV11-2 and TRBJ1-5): EAGVAQSPRYKIIEKRQSVAFWCNPISGHATLYWYQQILGQGPKLLIQFQNNGVVDDSQLPKDRFSAERLKGVDSTLKIQPAKLEDSAVYLCASSSGNQPQHFGDGTRLSIL.